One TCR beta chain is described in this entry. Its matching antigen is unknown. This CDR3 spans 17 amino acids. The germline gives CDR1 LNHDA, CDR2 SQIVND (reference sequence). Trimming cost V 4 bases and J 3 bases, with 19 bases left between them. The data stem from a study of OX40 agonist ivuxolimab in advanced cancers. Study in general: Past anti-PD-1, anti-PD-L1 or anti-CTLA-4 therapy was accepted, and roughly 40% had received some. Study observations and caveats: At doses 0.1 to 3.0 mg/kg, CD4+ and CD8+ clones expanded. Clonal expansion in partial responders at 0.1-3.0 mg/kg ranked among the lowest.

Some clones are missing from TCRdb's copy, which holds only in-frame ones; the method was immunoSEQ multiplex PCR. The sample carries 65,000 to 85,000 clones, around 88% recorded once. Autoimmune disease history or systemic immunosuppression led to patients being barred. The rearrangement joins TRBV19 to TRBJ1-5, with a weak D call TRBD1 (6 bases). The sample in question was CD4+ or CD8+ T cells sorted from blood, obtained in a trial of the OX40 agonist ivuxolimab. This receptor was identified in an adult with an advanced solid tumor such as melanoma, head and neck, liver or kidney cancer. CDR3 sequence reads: CASSTTGLWINNQPQHF. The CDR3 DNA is TGTGCCAGTAGTACCACAGGGTTATGGATTAACAATCAGCCCCAGCATTTT.